The clone carrying this TCR beta chain was seen only a few times. As yet, its antigen is unknown. V lost 6 bases and J lost 1, with 10 bases in between. Germline values: CDR1 SEHNR, CDR2 FQNEAQ (reference sequence). The CDR3 contains 15 residues. This sample is drawn from a study of cytomegalovirus exposure and HLA in healthy donors. Study conclusions and caveats: Analyzed later, association rates of TCRs varied across HLA loci, with DRB1 most and HLA-C fewest.

PCR used 60 Vbeta primers and 13 Jbeta primers. The assay was immunoSEQ multiplex PCR, and TCRdb's table has in-frame clones only and misses some. The sample yields 120,000 or so clones, about 11% seen once. The gene calls are TRBV7-9 and TRBJ2-6, with a tentative D call TRBD1 (6 bases). The clonotype originates from a woman in her late teens or twenties in good health and CMV-seropositive. Sequenced sample: PBMCs. The CDR3 region has the DNA TGTGCCAGCAGGCGAACAGGGTCTGGGGCCAACGTCCTGACTTTC. Amino acids: CASRRTGSGANVLTF. The whole variable domain, filled in from reference TRBV7-9 and TRBJ2-6, reads DTGVSQNPRHKITKRGQNVTFRCDPISEHNRLYWYRQTLGQGPEFLTYFQNEAQLEKSRLLSDRFSAERPKGSFSTLEIQRTEQGDSAMYLCASRRTGSGANVLTFGAGSRLTVL.